The sequence of this T cell receptor beta chain was determined in a study of regulatory T cells in long-lasting Graves disease (dated by TCRdb to the early 2020s). Background on the whole study: To count as having persistent Graves' disease, a patient had to have received antithyroid drug treatment for over 5 years with TSH receptor autoantibodies remaining persistently positive. Patients with persistent Graves' disease were compared with patients with newly diagnosed Graves' disease using TCR sequencing and RNA sequencing of peripheral blood. A total of around 35 samples underwent TCR sequencing: around 13 from persistent and around 20 from newly diagnosed Graves' disease patients. In the clinical cohort, patients with persistent Graves' disease had used antithyroid drugs for an average of around 9.9 years. The study was registered as a clinical trial and conducted in China. Summary of the overall study and its limitations: Sequencing and analysis were restricted to the TCR beta chain. More public clonotypes were shared among persistent patients (roughly 2,700) than among newly diagnosed patients (966). TRBV28, TRBJ1-2 and TRBJ2-5 were preferentially used in persistent disease, while TRBV20-1 and TRBJ2-1 were favored in newly diagnosed disease. Only peripheral blood was studied, because thyroid tissue, the primary lesion, was inaccessible. The authors noted that the small sample size was a limitation that may lower accuracy. Compared with newly diagnosed patients, patients with persistent Graves' disease had lower TCR Shannon entropy and fewer highly expanded clones, which suggests clonal expansion.

The time point label for this specimen denotes: persistent/refractory GD, antithyroid drugs over 5 years with positive TRAb. For both TCR sequencing and RNA sequencing, RNA was extracted from PBMCs in TRIzol. Graves' disease was diagnosed according to American Thyroid Association guidelines. Recruitment of patients was carried out at an endocrinology department in Xi'an, China. From each patient, about 8.9 milliliters of peripheral blood was collected into an EDTA anticoagulant tube. Ficoll Paque Plus density gradient separation was used to isolate PBMCs, and no additional T cell sorting was done. An Agilent 2100 Bioanalyzer and agarose gel were used to check RNA quality, and a NanoDrop 2000 was used to measure RNA concentration. CDR1 is given as MGHRA and CDR2 as YSYEKL, both from the germline V gene. The CDR3 measures 17 amino acids from cysteine to phenylalanine. The DNA shown is the 51-base CDR3, in frame from base 1. The trim is 0 bases for V and 7 bases for J, with a gap of 21 bases between the germline ends.

The library came from multiplex PCR. The data were produced on an Illumina HiSeq 4000. To build TCR beta libraries, CDR3 regions were amplified by Arm-PCR using iRepertoire HTBI primers. Before sequencing, the PCR products went through gel purification. The original methods were these. Across samples, 60 to 80 TRBV and 13 to 15 TRBJ segments were identified and used for gene usage analysis of CDR3 amino acid clonotypes. Filtered high-quality paired reads were merged into contigs using COPE and FqMerger. BLAST was used to align contigs to IMGT TRBV, TRBD and TRBJ reference genes, with CDR3 defined following IMGT. Clonotypes above 0.1% frequency were classified as highly expanded clones. Shannon entropy served as the measure of repertoire diversity, while the Gini coefficient captured V-J evenness. Public clonotypes were defined as clonotypes shared by more than one individual. TCRdb reprocessing: public reads trimmed at Q25 with fastp, clones called with MiXCR, in-frame beta chains kept. A single entry per CDR3 protein holds the most common genes and DNA from its merged rows. TCRdb, rather than the study authors, made the V and J calls. In all, the sample holds nearly 350,000 distinct CDR3 sequences, and about 20% of those were seen once. In total, the top ten clones hold less than 35% of the sample.

In this sample, this clonotype turned up many times. What this receptor recognizes is not known. No much larger clone exists at a distance of one base, and base qualities are not known. The material sequenced was peripheral blood mononuclear cells (PBMCs), taken when the disease was refractory, from a patient treated with antithyroid drugs. The chain is encoded by TRBV4-1 joined to TRBJ1-2; a tentative D call is TRBD1 (5 bases match). The source of this sequence is a female donor with Graves disease. This receptor has the CDR3 CASSQDGGVGVLSGYTF. The nucleotides are TGCGCCAGCAGCCAAGATGGAGGGGTAGGAGTTCTAAGTGGCTACACCTTC.